Detailed here is one T cell receptor beta chain. Original data processing: The assay estimated nucleated cells by amplifying reference gene primers. The assay was immunoSEQ multiplex PCR, and TCRdb's table has in-frame clones only and misses some. V and J calls and clone size are as listed in that table; D and trimming were resolved from the DNA. The sample includes more than 80,000 clones, approximately 83% of them seen just once. Germline trimming cut 2 bases from V and 4 bases from J; bases unmatched to any gene: 7. Germline CDR1 and CDR2: SGHTA and FQGTGA. The length of the CDR3 is 17 residues. The sample originates from a study of blood T cell repertoires in COVID-19. Overall study: Sites in the United States, Italy and Spain provided acute and convalescent COVID-19 samples. Sources were T cells, B-cell-depleted T cells, or PBMCs; the material itself was cDNA or gDNA.

The V gene is TRBV7-3, the J gene TRBJ2-3, with 12 bases matching TRBD2. Sequenced: peripheral blood. The TCR originated in a woman aged 80 or over with active or convalescent COVID-19. DNA of the CDR3: TGTGCCAGCAGCTTATCCCGGACTAGCGGGGTTGCAGATACGCAGTATTTT. Protein product: CASSLSRTSGVADTQYF.